This T cell receptor beta chain was sequenced in a study of shared clonotypes between healthy human individuals (dated by TCRdb to about 2020). Background on the whole study: The cohort comprised a couple of women and a few men aged 18 to 49 years. For each donor, CD4 naive and CD4 memory were each given three plates, CD8 naive was given two plates, and CD8 memory was given one plate. Blood TCR repertoires of five healthy adults were deeply sequenced to estimate repertoire size and the extent of clonotype sharing between individuals. To increase sequencing depth and limit assay-specific biases, TCR repertoire library preparation and sequencing were carried out by different laboratories using diverse techniques. Per donor, leukapheresis produced somewhere between about 0.94 and 9.5 billion PBMCs.

As regards this clone: Its antigen specificity is not known. No clone much larger than this one lies a single base away; base qualities are absent.

Donors were healthy HIV-negative adults with no recently reported acute infections or vaccinations. Only Caucasian adults living in Nashville, Tennessee, USA were represented among the donors. CD4+ T cells were enriched by magnetic negative selection, after which naive cells were positively selected on CD45RA and the negative fraction was taken as the memory subset. After blood collection by leukapheresis, PBMCs were isolated using Ficoll-Histopaque density gradient centrifugation and then cryopreserved in the vapor phase of liquid nitrogen. Analytical flow cytometry was used to check the purity and quantity of every magnetically sorted T cell population. Each sorted fraction had its genomic DNA isolated and then quantified by UV absorbance on a Nanodrop 2000c. According to the germline V gene, CDR1 reads SGHTA and CDR2 reads FQGNSA. The junction shows trimming of 1 base on V and 7 bases on J, and the gene matches do not reach 4 bases of it. The cysteine opens and the phenylalanine closes a CDR3 of 14 amino acids. Here the CDR3 DNA is all that survives: 42 bases in frame from base 1.

The study at large found these results: Estimated clonotype richness was generally larger for naive than for memory subsets. Across four donors, 4.5% to 6.5% of naive CD4, around 3.5% of naive CD8, 2.3% of memory CD4, and approximately 0.4% of memory CD8 clonotypes were shared. Compared with non-shared clonotypes, clonotypes shared by all four sorted-subset donors had higher generation probabilities. Pairwise subsampling led to the expectation that sequencing depth would affect the degree of clonotype sharing among donors. Incomplete sequencing was indicated by rarefaction of sorted-subset datasets, despite the large sequencing depth. Sampling was restricted to blood, and TCR repertoires in tissues likely differ from the TCR repertoires found in blood. The small number of donors limited the genetic and exposure-history diversity represented.

Using the deep immunoSEQ assay, TCR CDR3 regions were amplified from genomic DNA by multiplex PCR. For each cell subset, the extracted genomic DNA was distributed evenly across all wells of several immunoSEQ 96-well plates, and each plate served as one replicate. Each replicate PCR for sorted subsets received approximately 220 ng genomic DNA, equal to roughly 30,000 T cell genomes. Purified libraries were measured with a Qubit 3.0 fluorometer, size-checked on a Bioanalyzer 2100, and measured again with the KAPA Library Quantification kit. Every immunoSEQ 96-well plate was sequenced on a separate single-read 150-cycle Illumina NextSeq 550 flow cell. As for the original processing: The immunoSEQ output contained only junctional sequences without quality scores, so filtering could not match that applied to full-length reads. Sequences were annotated with PyIR, a Python wrapper for IgBLAST v1.9, using IMGT germline references to assign V/J genes and CDR3. Reads were filtered out if the reads had weak V/J assignments (E-value above 1e-6), no CDR3, stop codons, out-of-frame junctions, or ambiguous translated residues. V3J clonotypes were defined as sequences sharing an identical inferred V gene, J gene, and CDR3 amino acid sequence. Percentage overlap between repertoires was computed as shared unique clonotypes divided by the size of the smaller repertoire. Repertoire richness was assessed with RTK rarefaction, the Chao1 estimator, and Recon v2.1 estimates of unobserved clonotypes. OLGA was used to compute generation probabilities for all TCRbeta clonotypes that the gDNA method yielded from a handful of donors. This is the immuneACCESS table as TCRdb keeps it, with only in-frame sequences that have V and J called. A part of the clones is gone; compared with another copy, unresolved V genes explain less than half, and the rest is unexplained. V and J calls and clone size are given by that table; D and trimming were obtained from the DNA. The sample table contains roughly 1,000,000 clones; only one count was recorded for around 82% of them. 0.4% to 0.55% of the sample is in the top ten clones.

Sequencing input: memory CD4+ T cells from PBMCs. Reading the label with the study, this specimen's cell subset or site is: CD45RA-negative fraction. This receptor was identified in a young man in good health. Some clones in this sample may be carry-over from other donors' samples. Rearrangement joined TRBV7-2 to TRBJ2-1, with 7 bases aligning to TRBD2. The CDR3 in this case is CASSLGGSMNEQFF. The sequence in DNA is TGTGCCAGCAGCTTAGGCGGGAGTATGAATGAGCAGTTCTTC.